The 27 T cell receptor beta chains reported below all come from one sample, sequenced in a study of response to subunit inactivated influenza vaccine (dated by TCRdb to the late 2010s). Receptor libraries were prepared by RT-PCR. Sequencing was performed on an Illumina HiSeq 2500. TCRdb reran the public reads through fastp at Q25 and MiXCR, keeping productive beta chains. Rows matching on CDR3 protein sequence are summarized as one entry with the most common DNA and genes. A total of around 710,000 distinct CDR3 sequences appear in this sample, approximately 15% of them only once. The biggest ten clones account for 6.5% to 8.5% of the sample. Sequencing was performed on PBMCs from blood, taken less than 15 days before vaccination. All receptors come from a man aged 50 to 60 who received an inactivated influenza vaccine. Donor details come from another sample of the same person, matched by shared clones.

This clonotype was recorded a few times. The V and J genes are TRBV6-1 and TRBJ1-2; 7 bases map to TRBD1. The CDR3 totals 14 residues. Germline assignment: CDR1 MNHNS and CDR2 SASEGT. V was clipped by 3 bases and J by 4 bases; unmatched bases: 5. The CDR3 loop is CASSENRGGYGYTF. CDR3 sequence (DNA): TGTGCCAGCAGTGAGAACAGGGGAGGCTATGGCTACACCTTC.

This clonotype has just a few counts. CDR3 sequence (DNA): TGTGCCAGCACCGTACCTGACGGGAGGGCCCCCGGGGAGCTGTTTTTT. Protein: CASTVPDGRAPGELFF. V is TRBV12-3 or TRBV12-4 and J is TRBJ2-2; TRBD2 aligns across 8 bases. Trimming removed 7 bases from V and 6 bases from J; junction bases left unmatched: 13. This CDR3 contains 16 residues.

This chain joins TRBV9 and TRBJ2-3, with D possibly TRBD2 on 6 matching bases. V was pared by 0 bases and J by 10 bases, with 9 bases between. The germline V gene has CDR1 SGDLS and CDR2 YYNGEE. There are 12 residues in the CDR3. The CDR3 protein is CASSVEGGPQYF. The CDR3 coding sequence is TGTGCCAGCAGCGTAGAGGGAGGTCCGCAGTATTTT.

This chain uses TRBV7-8 with TRBJ1-1; the D is unclear. V lost 5 bases, J lost 0 bases, and 16 bases lay in between. The CDR3 consists of 16 residues. Germline assignment: CDR1 SGHVS and CDR2 FQNEAQ. CDR3 in DNA: TGTGCCAGCAGCCCACACTGGGCCGAGGTGAACACTGAAGCTTTCTTT. Translation gives CASSPHWAEVNTEAFF.

The chain has TRBV7-6 and TRBJ2-3; D may be TRBD2 (7 bases). The CDR3 spans 14 residues. V was pared by 5 bases and J by 2 bases, with 11 bases between. CDR1 SGHVS and CDR2 FNYEAQ come from the germline V gene. The CDR3 here is CASSGGANTDTQYF. Here the CDR3 DNA reads TGTGCCAGCAGCGGGGGGGCGAACACAGATACGCAGTATTTT.

This clonotype was counted at least ten times. This chain connects TRBV7-2 to TRBJ1-5; weak D call: TRBD1 (6 bases). Trimming left V 3 bases short and J 7 bases short, with 13 bases between. The CDR3 spans 14 residues. Germline V gives CDR1 SGHTA, CDR2 FQGNSA. The CDR3 nucleotides are TGTGCCAGCAGCTTTGCGGGGGCGAACCAGCCCCAGCATTTT. It translates to CASSFAGANQPQHF.

V gene TRBV4-3 combines with J gene TRBJ1-6; 8 positions match TRBD1. After removal of 3 bases from V and 4 bases from J, the junction contained 2 bases not matched to a gene. Germline assignment: CDR1 LGHNA and CDR2 YSLEER. The CDR3 is 15 amino acids. This CDR3 is CASSQGTGYNSPLHF. CDR3 coding DNA: TGCGCCAGCAGCCAGGGGACAGGTTATAATTCACCCCTCCACTTT.

The J gene is TRBJ2-1, the V gene TRBV7-9; D remains unclear. This CDR3 has 15 residues. Germline assignment: CDR1 SEHNR and CDR2 FQNEAQ (reference sequence). Between the trimmed V and J ends, which lost 5 bases and 3 bases, there was a span of 14 bases. The CDR3 here is CASSPIGVDYNEQFF. In nucleotides, the CDR3 is TGTGCCAGCAGCCCCATTGGGGTGGACTACAATGAGCAGTTCTTC.

The CDR3 protein is CSASLPSGGPQDTQYF. The CDR3 nucleotides are TGCAGTGCCTCCCTCCCCTCGGGAGGGCCACAAGATACGCAGTATTTT. J is TRBJ2-3 and V is TRBV20-1; 8 positions agree with TRBD2. The ends lost 6 bases at V and 5 bases at J; junction bases unmatched: 16. Germline V gives CDR1 DFQATT, CDR2 SNEGSKA (reference sequence). This CDR3 region has 16 residues.

This clonotype has at least ten counts. The genes are TRBV9 and TRBJ2-5, with a possible D match to TRBD1 (5 bases). Germline lookup yields CDR1 SGDLS and CDR2 YYNGEE. V was shortened by 0 bases and J by 2 bases, with 14 bases between the two germline ends. The CDR3 runs to 16 residues. CDR3 amino acids: CASSVAPQGRQETQYF. The CDR3, as DNA: TGTGCCAGCAGCGTAGCCCCCCAGGGAAGGCAAGAGACCCAGTACTTC.

This clonotype has a handful of counts. The J gene is TRBJ1-1, the V gene TRBV25-1; D is undetermined. This CDR3 has 13 residues. Germline CDR1 reads MGHDK; CDR2 reads SYGVNS. Trimming cost V 4 bases and J 0 bases, with 6 bases left between them. CDR3: CASSAIMNTEAFF. CDR3 in DNA: TGTGCCAGCAGTGCCATCATGAACACTGAAGCTTTCTTT.

This clonotype was seen more than once but under ten times. J is TRBJ2-1 and V is TRBV11-1, with unresolved D. The CDR3 spans 14 residues. Trimming shortened V by 2 bases and J by 8 bases, and 13 bases separated the two germline ends. CDR1 SGHAT and CDR2 FQDESV come from the germline V gene (reference sequence). CDR3 loop: CASSLSVLWDEQFF. CDR3 DNA: TGTGCCAGCAGCTTATCGGTTCTATGGGATGAGCAGTTCTTC.

This clonotype was detected only once. The rearrangement uses TRBV4-2 and TRBJ2-2, with TRBD2 matching 11 bases. CDR3 length: 17 residues. The V gene's germline CDR1 is LGHNA and CDR2 YNFKEQ. The J segment lost 0 bases and the V segment lost 5 bases, leaving 5 bases of the junction unmatched. CDR3 region: CASSVRLAGSNTGELFF. The CDR3 nucleotides are TGTGCCAGCAGCGTCCGACTAGCGGGGTCGAACACCGGGGAGCTGTTTTTT.

This clonotype was seen a few times. CDR3 loop: CASSIYEFGELFF. The CDR3 DNA follows: TGTGCCAGCAGTATTTACGAATTCGGGGAGCTGTTTTTT. V usage is TRBV28 and J usage is TRBJ2-2; the D is unclear. The CDR3 length is 13 residues. V gave up 5 bases and J gave up 7 bases, with 11 bases separating them. CDR1 MDHEN and CDR2 SYDVKM come from the germline V gene. Variable domain in full (rest from reference TRBV28 and TRBJ2-2): DVKVTQSSRYLVKRTGEKVFLECVQDMDHENMFWYRQDPGLGLRLIYFSYDVKMKEKGDIPEGYSVSREKKERFSLILESASTNQTSMYLCASSIYEFGELFFGEGSRLTVL.

The chain carries TRBV2 and TRBJ2-5; no clear D gene. Germline lookup yields CDR1 SNHLY and CDR2 FYNNEI. Trimming left V 6 bases short and J 2 bases short, with 4 bases between. This CDR3 is built from 11 residues. CDR3 coding DNA: TGTGCCAGCAGAAAGCAAGAGACCCAGTACTTC. Amino acids: CASRKQETQYF.

The chain joins TRBV12-3 or TRBV12-4 to TRBJ1-6, with a tentative D call TRBD1 (6 bases). CDR3 size: 17 residues. Deletions cut 5 bases from V and 7 bases from J, with 21 bases between. CDR3 in DNA: TGTGCCAGCAGTGGCGGGACATCAACCATCGGGAATTCACCCCTCCACTTT. Translation: CASSGGTSTIGNSPLHF.

The genes are TRBV7-9 and TRBJ1-2, with 7 bases that match TRBD1. Germline V gene data show CDR1 as SEHNR and CDR2 as FQNEAQ (reference sequence). The CDR3 runs to 16 residues. J gave up 2 bases and V 7 bases, and 13 bases lay outside the gene matches. The CDR3 loop is CASTHQGRGPNYGYTF. The CDR3 coding sequence is TGTGCCAGCACCCACCAGGGGAGGGGGCCGAACTATGGCTACACCTTC.

This clonotype was detected only a few times. The J gene is TRBJ1-4, the V gene TRBV12-3 or TRBV12-4; D is possibly TRBD1 (5 bases). CDR3 size: 14 residues. V was pared by 7 bases and J by 2 bases, with 11 bases between. CDR3 region: CASNSGTTNEKLFF. CDR3 DNA sequence: TGTGCCAGCAACTCAGGGACTACTAATGAAAAACTGTTTTTT.

This clonotype appeared a few times. The genes are TRBV29-1 and TRBJ2-7; perhaps TRBD1 as D (5 bases). The V end was cut by 2 bases, the J end by 4 bases, with 12 bases between. Germline V gene sequence: CDR1 SQVTM, CDR2 ANQGSEA. The CDR3 sequence is 13 residues long. CDR3 nucleotide sequence: TGCAGCGTTGAATCTCAGGGTGGTTACGAGCAGTACTTC. Translated, it gives CSVESQGGYEQYF.

The chain employs TRBV3-1 and TRBJ1-2; a weak D match, TRBD1 (5 bases). Germline lookup yields CDR1 LGHDT and CDR2 YNNKEL (reference sequence). The length of the CDR3 is 15 residues. Trimming removed 0 bases from V and 4 bases from J, with 12 bases in between. Here the CDR3 reads CASSQDSGPPYGYTF. CDR3 nucleotides: TGTGCCAGCAGCCAAGATTCGGGACCGCCCTATGGCTACACCTTC.

The count of this clonotype is one. The chain carries TRBV6-2 or TRBV6-3 and TRBJ1-1; 9 bases match TRBD1. From germline, CDR1 is MNHEY and CDR2 SVGEGT. The CDR3 is made up of 15 amino acids. V was clipped by 2 bases and J by 4 bases; unmatched bases: 5. The CDR3 nucleotides read TGTGCCAGCAGTTACCGACAGGGGGTGTTCACTGAAGCTTTCTTT. This sequence encodes CASSYRQGVFTEAFF.

The genes are TRBV4-3 and TRBJ2-7; 9 nucleotides agree with TRBD1. Trimming took 0 bases from V and 1 from J; bases not matched to a gene: 7. The CDR3 runs 17 residues. Per the germline V gene, CDR1 is LGHNA and CDR2 is YSLEER. CDR3 sequence: CASSQEAFGTGSYEQYF. In DNA form, the CDR3 reads TGCGCCAGCAGCCAAGAAGCTTTTGGGACAGGGTCCTACGAGCAGTACTTC.

Concerning this clonotype itself: One end of the junction is discordant with germline, which a read error may explain. The V call is TRBV7-7, the J call TRBJ2-2, with D possibly being TRBD1 (6 bases). Germline V gene data show CDR1 as SSHAT and CDR2 as FNYEAQ (reference sequence). This CDR3 has 14 residues. In DNA form, the CDR3 reads TGTGCTAGCAGCGTGACAGGGAACACCGGGGAGCTGTTTTTT. Protein product: CASSVTGNTGELFF.

This clonotype appeared a few times. The V gene is TRBV9, the J gene TRBJ1-3, with D tentatively TRBD1 (6 bases). The CDR3 is 14 residues long. V lost 8 bases to trimming and J lost 4 bases, with 16 bases between them. From germline, CDR1 is SGDLS and CDR2 YYNGEE. CDR3 in DNA: TGTGCCAGGGACGGGTCGGGACACGGAAACACCATATATTTT. Protein product: CARDGSGHGNTIYF.

CDR3 sequence: CAVTSDLLRFEQYF. The CDR3 region has the DNA TGTGCCGTCACTTCCGACTTATTACGATTCGAGCAGTACTTC. The chain couples TRBV10-3 to TRBJ2-7; D uncertain. This CDR3 is built from 14 residues. From germline, CDR1 is ENHRY and CDR2 SYGVKD. V gave up 11 bases and J gave up 6 bases, with 23 bases separating them.

This clonotype was seen a handful of times. The chain has TRBV15 and TRBJ2-7, with 8 bases aligning to TRBD1. Germline V CDR1 and CDR2: LNHNV, YYDKDF (reference sequence). There are 16 residues in the CDR3. J lost 5 bases, V lost 3 bases, and 12 bases had no gene match. In DNA form, the CDR3 reads TGTGCCACCAGCAGTTTGGGACAGGCCACCTGGGACGAGCAGTACTTC. Translating gives CATSSLGQATWDEQYF.

A few counts support this clonotype. V gene TRBV7-9 combines with J gene TRBJ2-6; 8 bases fit TRBD1. CDR1 SEHNR and CDR2 FQNEAQ come from the germline V gene (reference sequence). The CDR3 is 17 residues long. V lost 5 bases to trimming and J lost 0 bases; unmatched junction nucleotides: 6. This CDR3 is CASSVQGAGSGANVLTF. The CDR3 DNA follows: TGTGCCAGCAGCGTTCAGGGGGCCGGCTCTGGGGCCAACGTCCTGACTTTC. Full variable domain (missing parts from reference TRBV7-9 and TRBJ2-6): DTGVSQNPRHKITKRGQNVTFRCDPISEHNRLYWYRQTLGQGPEFLTYFQNEAQLEKSRLLSDRFSAERPKGSFSTLEIQRTEQGDSAMYLCASSVQGAGSGANVLTFGAGSRLTVL.